The 30 T cell receptor beta chains in this list originate from one sample, sequenced in a study of T cells in Graves' hyperthyroidism and ophthalmopathy. From RNA transcripts, TCR beta CDR3 regions were amplified. Initially, a first-round RT-PCR of the TCR CDR3 employed the HTBI primer set. TCRdb re-called the multiplex PCR reads through MiXCR, storing one row per CDR3 protein. The sample has over 500,000 distinct CDR3 sequences; 40% to 50% are singletons. Sample: peripheral blood or thyroid tissue (not recorded which). These receptors came from an adult woman with Graves' disease, either hyperthyroidism or ophthalmopathy (not recorded which).

There are many counts of this clonotype. The chain carries TRBV7-9 and TRBJ1-2; a weak D match, TRBD1 (6 bases). This CDR3 comprises 12 residues. Germline-derived CDR1 and CDR2 are SEHNR and FQNEAQ (reference sequence). V was trimmed by 5 bases and J by 8 bases, leaving 12 bases between them. CDR3 nucleotides: TGTGCCAGCAGCCAGACAGGCTTCGGCTACACCTTC. Its protein is CASSQTGFGYTF. Full variable domain (rest looked up from reference TRBV7-9 and TRBJ1-2): DTGVSQNPRHKITKRGQNVTFRCDPISEHNRLYWYRQTLGQGPEFLTYFQNEAQLEKSRLLSDRFSAERPKGSFSTLEIQRTEQGDSAMYLCASSQTGFGYTFGSGTRLTVV.

This clonotype was seen at least ten times. The V and J genes are TRBV2 and TRBJ1-1; D might be TRBD1 (6 bases). V gave up 10 bases and J gave up 5 bases, with 14 bases separating them. The CDR3 length is 12 residues. Looked up from germline, CDR1 is SNHLY and CDR2 is FYNNEI. The CDR3 sequence: CATNRERTEAFF. The CDR3 DNA reads TGTGCCACCAACAGGGAGAGGACTGAAGCTTTCTTT.

As regards this clonotype: The junction departs from the called germline gene at one end, perhaps through a read error. The chain has TRBV7-9 and TRBJ2-7; 7 bases match TRBD1. Germline V lookup: CDR1 SEHNR, CDR2 FQNEAQ (reference sequence). The CDR3 is 13 residues long. The CDR3 is CASSSTGSDEQYF. For the CDR3, the DNA is TGCGCCAGCAGCTCGACAGGGTCTGACGAGCAGTACTTC.

A few counts support this clonotype. This chain links TRBV12-3 or TRBV12-4 with TRBJ1-1; D gene unclear. The CDR3 is 12 amino acids. Between the trimmed V and J ends, which lost 6 bases and 5 bases, there was a span of 10 bases. The CDR3 region has the DNA TGTGCCAGCAGAGGACCGCGTACTGAAGCTTTCTTT. This translates into CASRGPRTEAFF.

This clonotype was recorded a few times. The chain uses TRBV11-2 and TRBJ2-7, with unresolved D. V was shortened by 5 bases and J by 3 bases, with 17 bases between the two germline ends. In germline, CDR1 is SGHAT, CDR2 FQNNGV. This CDR3 comprises 15 residues. The DNA for the CDR3 is TGTGCCAGCAGCCAACAACCCAATGCAGTCTACGAGCAGTACTTC. The encoded protein is CASSQQPNAVYEQYF.

The sample holds a few counts of this clonotype. V gene TRBV4-1 combines with J gene TRBJ1-3; possibly TRBD1 for D (5 bases). CDR1 is MGHRA, CDR2 YSYEKL, per germline. The CDR3 sequence is 16 residues long. The V end was cut by 3 bases, the J end by 3 bases, with 15 bases between. In DNA, the CDR3 is TGCGCCAGCAGCCAGCAGCCTCAGGGAAATGGAAACACCATATATTTT. Translated, it gives CASSQQPQGNGNTIYF.

V gene TRBV20-1 combines with J gene TRBJ1-2, with no clear D. The CDR3 loop spans 12 amino acids. V was clipped by 1 base and J by 6 bases, with 9 bases between them. CDR1 and CDR2 (germline): DFQATT, SNEGSKA (reference sequence). The CDR3 DNA follows: TGCAGTGCTAGAGCCATGGACGATGGCTACACCTTC. Translated, it gives CSARAMDDGYTF.

The sample holds many counts of this clonotype. V and J are TRBV12-3 or TRBV12-4 and TRBJ1-1; possible D gene TRBD1, 6 bases. Between the trimmed V and J ends, which lost 4 bases and 4 bases, there was a span of 13 bases. The CDR3 runs 14 residues. In nucleotides, the CDR3 is TGTGCCAGCAGTTACAGGGTGGGGAGCACTGAAGCTTTCTTT. This translates into CASSYRVGSTEAFF.

A note on this clonotype: Given a much more abundant clone one base away, this may be a read error. The V gene is TRBV19, the J gene TRBJ1-5; possible D gene TRBD1, 5 bases. Germline-derived CDR1 and CDR2 are LNHDA and SQIVND (reference sequence). This CDR3 is built from 15 residues. The CDR3 is CTSSIGAVSNQPQHF. The CDR3 nucleotides are TGTACCAGTAGTATAGGGGCAGTTAGCAATCAGCCCCAGCATTTT.

This sequence joins TRBV15 and TRBJ1-2, with TRBD1 as a possible D gene (6 bases). The CDR3 loop spans 14 amino acids. Germline loops: CDR1 LNHNV, CDR2 YYDKDF (reference sequence). Trimming shortened V by 3 bases and J by 3 bases, and 11 bases separated the two germline ends. This CDR3 reads CATSSETGYYGYTF. As DNA, the CDR3 is TGTGCCACCAGCAGCGAAACAGGGTACTATGGCTACACCTTC. The whole variable domain, filled in from reference TRBV15 and TRBJ1-2, reads DAMVIQNPRYQVTQFGKPVTLSCSQTLNHNVMYWYQQKSSQAPKLLFHYYDKDFNNEADTPDNFQSRRPNTSFCFLDIRSPGLGDTAMYLCATSSETGYYGYTFGSGTRLTVV.

The chain combines TRBV7-3 with TRBJ2-7; 7 bases line up with TRBD1. The CDR3 covers 14 residues. The ends lost 5 bases at V and 4 bases at J; junction bases unmatched: 8. The germline V gene has CDR1 SGHTA and CDR2 FQGTGA. The CDR3 coding sequence is TGTGCCAGCAGCCAAGAAAACAGGGGTTACGAGCAGTACTTC. This encodes CASSQENRGYEQYF.

This clonotype was recorded many times. This chain connects TRBV20-1 to TRBJ2-6; D ambiguous. The germline V gene encodes CDR1 DFQATT and CDR2 SNEGSKA (reference sequence). The V and J ends lost 3 bases and 0 bases respectively, with 9 bases between them. This CDR3 has 15 residues. The CDR3 nucleotides are TGCAGTGCTAGTTCCTCCTACTCTGGGGCCAACGTCCTGACTTTC. Encoded protein: CSASSSYSGANVLTF.

The gene calls are TRBV29-1 and TRBJ2-5; 11 bases are a match to TRBD2. The V gene's germline CDR1 is SQVTM and CDR2 ANQGSEA. Trimming cost V 3 bases and J 5 bases; bases outside gene matches: 5. The CDR3 totals 14 residues. The CDR3 coding sequence is TGCAGCGTTGATCCCTTAGCGGGAGGGGAGACCCAGTACTTC. It is translated as CSVDPLAGGETQYF.

This rearrangement joins TRBV6-1 to TRBJ2-7; 7 bases match TRBD2. The CDR3 totals 16 residues. Germline V gene sequence: CDR1 MNHNS, CDR2 SASEGT. With 1 base clipped from V and 5 bases from J, the junction kept 11 bases outside the gene matches. CDR3 sequence (DNA): TGTGCCAGCAGTGAAGTGAGGGGCGGGAGCCTTAACGAGCAGTACTTC. This codes for CASSEVRGGSLNEQYF.

This chain joins TRBV10-3 and TRBJ1-1; maybe TRBD1 (5 bases). CDR1 and CDR2 (germline): ENHRY, SYGVKD. V lost 2 bases and J lost 8, with 24 bases in between. The CDR3 is 17 residues long. CDR3 residues: CAISETGTPMITGEAFF. For the CDR3, the DNA is TGTGCCATCAGTGAGACCGGGACTCCCATGATCACTGGCGAAGCTTTCTTT.

The CDR3 region has the DNA TGTGCCACCAGCAGAGGGACACTCAACACTGAAGCTTTCTTT. This sequence encodes CATSRGTLNTEAFF. The chain links TRBV15 to TRBJ1-1; D is possibly TRBD1 (5 bases). The V gene's germline CDR1 is LNHNV and CDR2 YYDKDF (reference sequence). There are 14 residues in the CDR3. V was pared by 1 base and J by 2 bases, with 8 bases between.

The chain uses TRBV7-8 and TRBJ2-5, with D possibly being TRBD1 or TRBD2 (7 bases each). The V gene lost 1 base and the J gene lost 9 bases, with 12 bases spanning the gap. Germline lookup yields CDR1 SGHVS and CDR2 FQNEAQ. CDR3 length: 13 amino acids. The CDR3 is CASSLVPGGAQYF. The CDR3 DNA sequence: TGTGCCAGCAGCTTAGTGCCAGGGGGGGCCCAGTACTTC.

As concerns this clonotype: A much larger clonotype is one base distant, so this may be a read error. The chain has TRBV19 and TRBJ1-5; the D is unclear. CDR1 LNHDA and CDR2 SQIVND come from the germline V gene (reference sequence). The CDR3 loop spans 15 amino acids. Trimming left V 4 bases short and J 0 bases short, with 10 bases between. The CDR3 is CASSTAADSNQPQHF. DNA of the CDR3: TGTGCCAGTAGTACGGCGGCAGATAGCAATCAGCCCCAGCATTTT. The whole variable domain, remainder taken from reference TRBV19 and TRBJ1-5, is DGGITQSPKYLFRKEGQNVTLSCEQNLNHDAMYWYRQDPGQGLRLIYYSQIVNDFQKGDIAEGYSVSREKKESFPLTVTSAQKNPTAFYLCASSTAADSNQPQHFGDGTRLSIL.

This clonotype was observed a handful of times. V and J are TRBV20-1 and TRBJ2-5, with TRBD1 matching 7 bases. Germline CDR1 reads DFQATT; CDR2 reads SNEGSKA (reference sequence). The CDR3 extends over 11 amino acids. V shed 6 bases, J shed 4 bases, and the junction held 2 bases outside the gene matches. CDR3 nucleotide sequence: TGCAGTGCACGACAGGGAGAGACCCAGTACTTC. Translating gives CSARQGETQYF.

The rearrangement joins TRBV14 to TRBJ2-7, with a tentative D call TRBD2 (6 bases). Germline loops: CDR1 SGHDN, CDR2 FVKESK. Trimming shortened V by 4 bases and J by 3 bases, and 13 bases separated the two germline ends. This CDR3 spans 14 amino acids. The CDR3, as DNA: TGTGCCAGCAGCCCCGGGGGAGGAGGCTACGAGCAGTACTTC. Amino acid sequence: CASSPGGGGYEQYF.

This clonotype was detected ten times or more. This chain uses TRBV7-2 with TRBJ2-5, with D perhaps matching TRBD1 (6 bases). This CDR3 is built from 13 residues. Between the trimmed V and J ends, which lost 5 bases and 7 bases, there was a span of 14 bases. CDR1 and CDR2 (germline): SGHTA, FQGNSA. This CDR3 reads CASSREGVGTQYF. Written as DNA, the CDR3 is TGTGCCAGCAGCCGAGAGGGGGTGGGGACCCAGTACTTC.

This clonotype was observed a few times. V gene TRBV2 combines with J gene TRBJ1-2; unclear D gene. The CDR3 has 13 residues. Trimming stripped 2 bases from V and 7 bases from J, with 11 bases between. CDR1 is SNHLY, CDR2 FYNNEI, per germline. CDR3 nucleotide sequence: TGTGCCAGCAGTGAAACAGATTCTATTGGCTACACCTTC. This gives the protein CASSETDSIGYTF.

The chain combines TRBV7-9 with TRBJ1-2, with no clear D. Trimming removed 5 bases at V and 7 bases at J, with 14 bases between. This CDR3 comprises 13 residues. Germline V gene lookup returns CDR1 SEHNR and CDR2 FQNEAQ (reference sequence). The CDR3 sequence: CASSRNGAVGYTF. The CDR3 nucleotides are TGTGCCAGCAGCCGAAACGGTGCGGTTGGCTACACCTTC.

This chain links TRBV2 with TRBJ2-7; D may be TRBD2 (6 bases). V lost 8 bases to trimming and J lost 3 bases, with 20 bases between them. The CDR3 consists of 15 residues. CDR1 is SNHLY and CDR2 is FYNNEI in the germline V gene. Written as DNA, the CDR3 is TGTGCCAGCTCGGACTACATCAAAAGAAGCTACGAGCAGTACTTC. Encoded protein: CASSDYIKRSYEQYF.

This clonotype was detected a few times. This chain connects TRBV20-1 to TRBJ1-2; a weak D match, TRBD1 (5 bases). Germline V CDR1 and CDR2: DFQATT, SNEGSKA (reference sequence). This CDR3 has 23 residues. Deletions cut 0 bases from V and 0 bases from J, with 35 bases between. The CDR3 loop reads CSARDRLVLGQPFRRGPNYGYTF. The CDR3 bases are TGCAGTGCTAGAGATCGATTAGTTCTCGGACAACCCTTCAGGCGGGGTCCTAACTATGGCTACACCTTC.

The V and J genes are TRBV19 and TRBJ1-5; 8 nucleotides match TRBD1. Losses at the gene ends were 8 bases for V and 5 bases for J; bases not matched to a gene: 11. The CDR3 contains 15 residues. CDR1 LNHDA and CDR2 SQIVND come from the germline V gene (reference sequence). CDR3 sequence (DNA): TGTGCCAGTGGTCCGGGACAGGCTTGGTATCAGCCCCAGCATTTT. Its protein is CASGPGQAWYQPQHF.

This clonotype turned up a few times. The J gene is TRBJ2-7, the V gene TRBV7-8; D gene uncertain. The CDR3 contains 14 residues. In germline, CDR1 is SGHVS, CDR2 FQNEAQ. V was cut by 5 bases and J by 3 bases, with 14 bases left in between. CDR3 nucleotide sequence: TGTGCCAGCAGCCCCACGCTCCGGAGCTACGAGCAGTACTTC. It yields the protein CASSPTLRSYEQYF.

The chain recombines TRBV5-1 with TRBJ1-1; perhaps TRBD1 as D (5 bases). In germline, CDR1 is SGHRS, CDR2 YFSETQ. With 4 bases removed from V and 4 bases from J, the gap between germline ends came to 20 bases. The CDR3 extends over 16 amino acids. This CDR3 reads CASSPVLGGESTEAFF. The CDR3 DNA sequence: TGCGCCAGCAGCCCGGTTTTGGGGGGGGAAAGCACTGAAGCTTTCTTT.

A word on this clonotype: This clone may be a read error of a much larger clone one base away. This sequence joins TRBV10-3 and TRBJ2-7; maybe TRBD1 (6 bases). V lost 5 bases, J lost 7 bases, and 12 bases lay in between. The CDR3 runs 12 residues. Looked up from germline, CDR1 is ENHRY and CDR2 is SYGVKD. CDR3 coding DNA: TGTGCCATCAGTTACTCGAGGGGGGAGCAGTACTTC. Its protein is CAISYSRGEQYF.

The DNA for the CDR3 is TGTGCCAGCAGCTCAGGGGATGGCGCAGATACGCAGTATTTT. Protein product: CASSSGDGADTQYF. The chain couples TRBV7-6 to TRBJ2-3; weak D call: TRBD1 (6 bases). The germline V gene encodes CDR1 SGHVS and CDR2 FNYEAQ. V lost 4 bases and J 4 bases, leaving 12 bases between the germline ends. The CDR3 has 14 amino acids.